This T cell receptor (beta chain) was captured in a study of T cells in Graves' hyperthyroidism and ophthalmopathy. Ten or more counts support this clonotype. Trimming pared 5 bases from V and 6 bases from J, leaving 17 bases between. Germline V gene sequence: CDR1 LGHNT, CDR2 FRNRAP. The CDR3 contains 14 residues. TCR beta CDR3 regions were amplified from RNA. The TCR CDR3 first-round RT-PCR relied on the HTBI primer set. Using its own MiXCR run on the multiplex PCR reads, TCRdb lists one record per CDR3 protein. The sample lists 500,000 to 750,000 distinct CDR3 sequences; approximately 14% were seen once.

Sequenced sample: blood. The J gene is TRBJ2-7, the V gene TRBV12-5, with D perhaps TRBD1 (5 bases). The origin of this receptor is a woman aged 25 to 39 with Graves' hyperthyroidism. CDR3 nucleotide sequence: TGTGCTAGTGGTATGGGGCCACCCCCAACCGAGCAGTACTTC. Its protein product is CASGMGPPPTEQYF.